This section outlines one T cell receptor (beta chain) sequence together with its context. Its binding antigen is unknown. Base qualities were left out, and no much larger clone turns up one base away. Looking up the germline V gene (reference sequence) yields CDR1 GTSNPN and CDR2 SVGIG. Trimming costs V 2 bases and J 1 base, and their ends lie 5 bases apart. CDR3 length: 12 amino acids, cysteine to phenylalanine. The sequence is cut down to CDR3 DNA, 36 bases in frame from base 1. The data are from a study of immune evolution from preneoplasia to lung adenocarcinoma (dated by TCRdb to the early 2020s). As for the study more broadly: HLA loss of heterozygosity was seen in approximately 6.7%, 15% and 36% of AIS, MIA and ADC lesions, and in no AAH lesions. The TCR sequencing data were obtained from around 51 patients. In total, the cohort included some 55 patients with pulmonary nodules, all of whom underwent surgical resection. The immune data were integrated with whole exome sequencing and methylation data from the same cohort of nodules. The study reported that under 110 samples were used for TCR sequencing. Resected precursor lesions (AAH, AIS, MIA) and invasive adenocarcinomas were compared against paired morphologically normal lung tissue. POLYSOLVER was used to infer class I HLA alleles from exome data, and LOHHLA was used to detect allele-specific HLA loss. The study combined immune gene expression, TCR sequencing and multiplex immunofluorescence to profile immune contexture across lung adenocarcinoma precursors and invasive adenocarcinoma. Sample size was determined by specimen availability and not by a prior power calculation.

What the work shows at the level of the full study, not this receptor alone: Normal lung showed the highest clonality, whereas later-stage lesions appeared to have higher T cell density and diversity but lower clonality. The findings reflected association rather than direct causation, and larger cohorts with long-term follow-up and longitudinal biopsies were considered necessary. Normal lung had the highest top T cell clone frequencies, which appeared to decline progressively from AAH through AIS, MIA and invasive adenocarcinoma. All patients were from Japan and China, so applicability to Western populations was uncertain. T cell clonality was highest in KRAS-mutant nodules compared with EGFR-mutant or double wild-type lesions.

The immunoSEQ hsTCRbeta Kit was used to sequence TCR beta CDR3 regions from DNA. The published analysis was carried out like this. The ImmunoSEQ Analyzer was used to analyse the TCR sequencing data. T cell clonality was defined as 1 minus Pielou's evenness, as computed on productive rearrangements. T cell diversity was measured with the inverse Simpson index on productive templates. T cell density was defined as TCR beta template counts normalized to usable DNA, with usable DNA estimated by amplifying and sequencing housekeeping genes. Two-sided Kruskal-Wallis tests were used to compare TCR metrics between histologic stages. TCRdb re-hosts the immuneACCESS table, in-frame sequences only. Its copies lack some clones; in the studies checked, an unresolved V gene accounts for under half of them, and the cause for the rest is not known. That table supplies the V and J calls and clone size; D and trimming were determined from the DNA. This sample comprises around 8,000 clones, 78% of them detected only once. Around a tenth of the sample lies in the top ten.

Between the mid-2010s and the late 2010s, the patients underwent resection in either Japan or China. Two lung cancer pathologists independently confirmed the histologic diagnosis of each case on H&E slides. Macro-dissection after pathologic assessment enriched premalignant or tumor cells for nucleic acid extraction. FFPE tissue was used for DNA isolation with the AllPrep DNA/RNA FFPE Kit. This chain is built from TRBV30 and TRBJ1-1; the D gene is not confidently resolved. The source of this sequence is a donor aged 70 or over with lung adenocarcinoma. The material sequenced was FFPE minimally invasive lung adenocarcinoma tissue. What this sample's cell subset or site label stands for: micro-invasive lung adenocarcinoma (MIA). The DNA reads TGTGCCTGGAGTAATCCGAACACTGAAGCTTTCTTT. It codes for CAWSNPNTEAFF.